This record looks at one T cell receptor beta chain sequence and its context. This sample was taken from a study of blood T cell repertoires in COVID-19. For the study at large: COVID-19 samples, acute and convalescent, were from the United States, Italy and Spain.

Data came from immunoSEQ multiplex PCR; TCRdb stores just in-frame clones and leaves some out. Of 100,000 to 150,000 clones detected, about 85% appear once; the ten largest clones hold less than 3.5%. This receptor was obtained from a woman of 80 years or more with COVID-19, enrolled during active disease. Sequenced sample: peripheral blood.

The CDR3 here is CASSTTGGADTQYF. CDR3 coding DNA: TGTGCCAGCAGCACCACAGGGGGCGCAGATACGCAGTATTTT. The chain employs TRBV7-2 and TRBJ2-3, with 9 bases that match TRBD1. CDR3 length: 14 residues. Germline V lookup: CDR1 SGHTA, CDR2 FQGNSA. The V and J ends lost 5 bases and 4 bases, in that order; junction bases with no gene match: 4.